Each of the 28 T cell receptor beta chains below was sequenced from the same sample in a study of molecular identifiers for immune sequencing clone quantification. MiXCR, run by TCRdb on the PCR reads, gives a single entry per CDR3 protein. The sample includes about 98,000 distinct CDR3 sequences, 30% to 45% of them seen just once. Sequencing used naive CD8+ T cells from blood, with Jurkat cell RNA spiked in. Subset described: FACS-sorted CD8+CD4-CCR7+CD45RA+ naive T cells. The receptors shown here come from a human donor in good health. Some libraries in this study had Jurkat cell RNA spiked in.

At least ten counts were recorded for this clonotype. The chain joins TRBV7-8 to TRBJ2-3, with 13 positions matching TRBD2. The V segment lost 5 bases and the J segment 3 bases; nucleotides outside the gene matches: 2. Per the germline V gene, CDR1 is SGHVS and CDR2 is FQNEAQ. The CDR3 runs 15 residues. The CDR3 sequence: CASSQTSGRTDTQYF. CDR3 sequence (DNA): TGTGCCAGCAGCCAGACTAGCGGGAGGACAGATACGCAGTATTTT. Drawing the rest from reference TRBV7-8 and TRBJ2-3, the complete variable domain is GAGVSQSPRYKVAKRGQDVALRCDPISGHVSLFWYQQALGQGPEFLTYFQNEAQLDKSGLPSDRFFAERPEGSVSTLKIQRTQQEDSAVYLCASSQTSGRTDTQYFGPGTRLTVL.

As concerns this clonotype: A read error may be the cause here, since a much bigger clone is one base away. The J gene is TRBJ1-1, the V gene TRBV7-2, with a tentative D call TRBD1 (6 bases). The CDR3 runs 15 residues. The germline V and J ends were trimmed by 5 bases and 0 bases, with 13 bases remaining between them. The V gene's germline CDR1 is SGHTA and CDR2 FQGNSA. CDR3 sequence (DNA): TGTGCCAGCAGCCCGAAGGAGGGGGTGAACACTGAAGCTTTCTTT. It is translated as CASSPKEGVNTEAFF.

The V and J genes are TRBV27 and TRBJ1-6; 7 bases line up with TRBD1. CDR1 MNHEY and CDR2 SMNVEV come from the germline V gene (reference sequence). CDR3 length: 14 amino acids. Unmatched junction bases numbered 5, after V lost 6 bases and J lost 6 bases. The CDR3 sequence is CASSNRGGNSPLHF. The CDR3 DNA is TGTGCCAGCAGCAACAGGGGAGGTAATTCACCCCTCCACTTT.

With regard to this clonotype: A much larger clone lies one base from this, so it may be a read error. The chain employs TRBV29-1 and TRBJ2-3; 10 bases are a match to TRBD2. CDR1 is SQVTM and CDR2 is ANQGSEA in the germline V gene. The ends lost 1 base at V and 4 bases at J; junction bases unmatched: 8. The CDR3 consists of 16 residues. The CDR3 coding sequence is TGCAGCGTTGAAGGCTTAGCGGGAGGAAGCTCAGATACGCAGTATTTT. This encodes CSVEGLAGGSSDTQYF.

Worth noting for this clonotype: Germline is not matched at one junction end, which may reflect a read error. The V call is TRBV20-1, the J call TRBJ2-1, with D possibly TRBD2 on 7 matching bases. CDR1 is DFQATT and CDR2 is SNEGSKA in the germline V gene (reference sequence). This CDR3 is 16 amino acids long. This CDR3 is CSAPWGGLSSYNEQSF. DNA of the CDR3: TGCAGTGCCCCATGGGGGGGCCTCAGCTCCTACAATGAGCAGTCCTTC.

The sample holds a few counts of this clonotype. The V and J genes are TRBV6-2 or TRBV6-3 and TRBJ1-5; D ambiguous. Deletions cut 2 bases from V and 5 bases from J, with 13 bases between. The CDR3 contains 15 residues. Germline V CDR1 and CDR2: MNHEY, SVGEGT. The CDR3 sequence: CASSYLDISYQPQHF. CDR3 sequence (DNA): TGTGCCAGCAGTTACCTTGACATTTCCTATCAGCCCCAGCATTTT.

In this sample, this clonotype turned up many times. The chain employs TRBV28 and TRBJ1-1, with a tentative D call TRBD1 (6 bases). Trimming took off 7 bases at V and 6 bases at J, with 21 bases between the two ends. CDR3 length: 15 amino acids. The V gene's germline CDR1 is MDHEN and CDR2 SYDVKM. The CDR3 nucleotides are TGTGCCAGCACCGAAGGGTACAGGGAGGATGCTGAAGCTTTCTTT. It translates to CASTEGYREDAEAFF.

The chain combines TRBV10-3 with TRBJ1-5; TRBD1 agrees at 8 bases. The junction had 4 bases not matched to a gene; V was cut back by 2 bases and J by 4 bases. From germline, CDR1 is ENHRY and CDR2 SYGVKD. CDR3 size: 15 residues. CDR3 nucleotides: TGTGCCATCAGTGAGAGGACAGGGAGGAATCAGCCCCAGCATTTT. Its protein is CAISERTGRNQPQHF.

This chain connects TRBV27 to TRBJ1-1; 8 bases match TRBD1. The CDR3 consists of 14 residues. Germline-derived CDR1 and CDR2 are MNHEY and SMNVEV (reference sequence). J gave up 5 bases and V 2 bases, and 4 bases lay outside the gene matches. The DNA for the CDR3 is TGTGCCAGCAGTTTAACAGGGGGGTGGACTGAAGCTTTCTTT. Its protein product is CASSLTGGWTEAFF.

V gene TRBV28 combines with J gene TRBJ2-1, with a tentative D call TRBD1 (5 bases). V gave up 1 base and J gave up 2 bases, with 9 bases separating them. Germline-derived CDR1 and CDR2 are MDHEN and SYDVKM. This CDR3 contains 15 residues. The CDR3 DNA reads TGTGCCAGCAGTTTATCATTGGGGCCCTACAATGAGCAGTTCTTC. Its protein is CASSLSLGPYNEQFF.

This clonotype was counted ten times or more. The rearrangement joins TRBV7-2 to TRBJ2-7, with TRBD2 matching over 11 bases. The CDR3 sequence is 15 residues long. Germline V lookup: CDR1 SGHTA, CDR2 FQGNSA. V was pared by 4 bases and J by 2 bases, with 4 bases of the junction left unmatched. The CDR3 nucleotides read TGTGCCAGCAGCTCGACTAGCGGGACTGCCTACGAGCAGTACTTC. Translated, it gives CASSSTSGTAYEQYF.

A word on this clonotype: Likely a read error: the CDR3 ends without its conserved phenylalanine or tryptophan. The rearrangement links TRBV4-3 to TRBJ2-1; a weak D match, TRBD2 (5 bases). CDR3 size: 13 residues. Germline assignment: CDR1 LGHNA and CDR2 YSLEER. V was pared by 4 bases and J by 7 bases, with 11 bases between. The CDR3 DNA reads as TGCGCCAGCAGCCCCTCACTAGAAAATGAGCAGTTCATC. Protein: CASSPSLENEQFI.

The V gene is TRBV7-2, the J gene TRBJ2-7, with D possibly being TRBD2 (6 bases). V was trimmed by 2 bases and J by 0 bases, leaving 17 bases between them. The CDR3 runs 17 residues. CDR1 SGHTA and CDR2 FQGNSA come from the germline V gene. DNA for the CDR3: TGTGCCAGCAGCTTATCCCCGCTGGACTATCTCTCCTACGAGCAGTACTTC. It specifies CASSLSPLDYLSYEQYF.

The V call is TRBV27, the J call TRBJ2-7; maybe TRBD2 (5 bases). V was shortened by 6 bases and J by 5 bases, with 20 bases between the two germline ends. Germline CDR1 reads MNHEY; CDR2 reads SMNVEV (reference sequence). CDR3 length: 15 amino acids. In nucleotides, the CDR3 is TGTGCCAGCAGCCCCGGCGGGTCCCCCCGCGACGAGCAGTACTTC. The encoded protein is CASSPGGSPRDEQYF.

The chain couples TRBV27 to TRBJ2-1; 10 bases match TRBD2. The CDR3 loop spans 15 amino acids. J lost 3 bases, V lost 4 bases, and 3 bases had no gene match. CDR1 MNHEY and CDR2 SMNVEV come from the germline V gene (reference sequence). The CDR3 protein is CASSSLAGHYNEQFF. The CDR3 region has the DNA TGTGCCAGCAGTTCACTAGCGGGACACTACAATGAGCAGTTCTTC.

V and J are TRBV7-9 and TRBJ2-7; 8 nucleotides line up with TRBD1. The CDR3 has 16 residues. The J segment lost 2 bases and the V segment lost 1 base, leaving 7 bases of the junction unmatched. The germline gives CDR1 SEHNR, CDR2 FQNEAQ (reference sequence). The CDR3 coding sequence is TGTGCCAGCAGCTTAGGATACGGGACAGGTCCCTACGAGCAGTACTTC. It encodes CASSLGYGTGPYEQYF.

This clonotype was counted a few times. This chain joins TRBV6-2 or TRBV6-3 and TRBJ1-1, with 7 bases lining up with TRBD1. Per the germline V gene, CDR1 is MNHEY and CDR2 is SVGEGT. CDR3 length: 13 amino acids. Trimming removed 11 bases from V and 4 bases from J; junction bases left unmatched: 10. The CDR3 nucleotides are TGTGCCGCCCGGGGACAGAGGAGCACTGAAGCTTTCTTT. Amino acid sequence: CAARGQRSTEAFF.

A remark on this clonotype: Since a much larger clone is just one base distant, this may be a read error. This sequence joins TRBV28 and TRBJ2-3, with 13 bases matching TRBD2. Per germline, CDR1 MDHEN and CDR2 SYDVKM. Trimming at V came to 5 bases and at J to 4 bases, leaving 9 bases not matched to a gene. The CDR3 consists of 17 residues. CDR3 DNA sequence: TGTGCCAGCAGTCCTACTAGCGGGAGGGCCTCGTCAGATACGCAGTATTTT. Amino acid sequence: CASSPTSGRASSDTQYF. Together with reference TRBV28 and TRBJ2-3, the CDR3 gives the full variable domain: DVKVTQSSRYLVKRTGEKVFLECVQDMDHENMFWYRQDPGLGLRLIYFSYDVKMKEKGDIPEGYSVSREKKERFSLILESASTNQTSMYLCASSPTSGRASSDTQYFGPGTRLTVL.

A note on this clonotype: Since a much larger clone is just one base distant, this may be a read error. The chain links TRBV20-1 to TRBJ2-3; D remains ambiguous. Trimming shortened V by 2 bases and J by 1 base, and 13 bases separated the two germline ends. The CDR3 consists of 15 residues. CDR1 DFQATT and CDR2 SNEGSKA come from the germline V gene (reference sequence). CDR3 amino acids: CSARPLQIRTDTQYF. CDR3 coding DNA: TGCAGTGCTAGACCCCTACAGATACGCACAGATACGCAGTATTTT.

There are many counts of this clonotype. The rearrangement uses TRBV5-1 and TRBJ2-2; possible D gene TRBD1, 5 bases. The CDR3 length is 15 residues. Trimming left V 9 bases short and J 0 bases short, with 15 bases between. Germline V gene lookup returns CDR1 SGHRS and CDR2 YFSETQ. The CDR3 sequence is CATRPQGSNTGELFF. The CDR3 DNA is TGCGCCACCCGTCCCCAGGGCTCGAACACCGGGGAGCTGTTTTTT.

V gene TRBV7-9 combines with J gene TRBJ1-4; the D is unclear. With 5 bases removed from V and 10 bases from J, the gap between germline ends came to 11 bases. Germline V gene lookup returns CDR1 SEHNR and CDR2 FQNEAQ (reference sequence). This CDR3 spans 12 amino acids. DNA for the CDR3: TGTGCCAGCAGCCCGTCCGTCGGAAAACTGTTTTTT. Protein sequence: CASSPSVGKLFF.

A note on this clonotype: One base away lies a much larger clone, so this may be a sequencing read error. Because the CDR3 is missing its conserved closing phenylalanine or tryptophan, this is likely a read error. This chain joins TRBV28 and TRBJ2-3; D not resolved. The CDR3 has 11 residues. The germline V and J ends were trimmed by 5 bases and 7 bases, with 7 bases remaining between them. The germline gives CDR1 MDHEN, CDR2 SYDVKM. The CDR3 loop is CASSRLYTQYS. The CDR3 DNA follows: TGTGCCAGCAGTCGACTTTATACGCAGTATTCT.

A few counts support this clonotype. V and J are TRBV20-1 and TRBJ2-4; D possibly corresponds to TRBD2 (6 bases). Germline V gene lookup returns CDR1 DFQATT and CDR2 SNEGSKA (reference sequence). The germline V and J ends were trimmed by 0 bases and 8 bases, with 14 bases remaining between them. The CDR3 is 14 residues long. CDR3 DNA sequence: TGCAGTGCTAGAGATCCTTGGCGGGATTACATTCAGTACTTC. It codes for CSARDPWRDYIQYF.

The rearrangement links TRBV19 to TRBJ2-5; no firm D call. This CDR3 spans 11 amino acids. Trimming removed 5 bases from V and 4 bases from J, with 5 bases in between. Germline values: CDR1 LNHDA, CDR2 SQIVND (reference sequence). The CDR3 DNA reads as TGTGCCAGTAGTCGTGGAGAGACCCAGTACTTC. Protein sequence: CASSRGETQYF. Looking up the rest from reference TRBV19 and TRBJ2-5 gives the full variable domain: DGGITQSPKYLFRKEGQNVTLSCEQNLNHDAMYWYRQDPGQGLRLIYYSQIVNDFQKGDIAEGYSVSREKKESFPLTVTSAQKNPTAFYLCASSRGETQYFGPGTRLLVL.

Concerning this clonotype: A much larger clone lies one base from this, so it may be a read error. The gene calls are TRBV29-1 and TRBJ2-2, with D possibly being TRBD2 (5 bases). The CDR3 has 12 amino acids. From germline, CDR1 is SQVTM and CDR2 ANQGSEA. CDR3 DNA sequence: TGCAGCGTTTTCTGGCATACCGGGGAGCTGGTTTTT. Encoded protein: CSVFWHTGELVF.

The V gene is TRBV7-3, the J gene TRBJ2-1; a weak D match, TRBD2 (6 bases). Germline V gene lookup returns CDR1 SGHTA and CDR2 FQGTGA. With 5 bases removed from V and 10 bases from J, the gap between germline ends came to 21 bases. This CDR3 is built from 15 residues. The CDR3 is CASSPGGSMGEEQFF. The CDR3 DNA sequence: TGTGCCAGCAGCCCCGGGGGAAGCATGGGGGAGGAGCAGTTCTTC.

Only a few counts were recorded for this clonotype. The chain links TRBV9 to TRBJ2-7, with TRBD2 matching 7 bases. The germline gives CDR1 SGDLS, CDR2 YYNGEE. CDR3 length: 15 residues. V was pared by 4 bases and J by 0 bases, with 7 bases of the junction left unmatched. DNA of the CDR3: TGTGCCAGCAGCCCGGGGGGAGGTCCCTCCTACGAGCAGTACTTC. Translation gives CASSPGGGPSYEQYF.

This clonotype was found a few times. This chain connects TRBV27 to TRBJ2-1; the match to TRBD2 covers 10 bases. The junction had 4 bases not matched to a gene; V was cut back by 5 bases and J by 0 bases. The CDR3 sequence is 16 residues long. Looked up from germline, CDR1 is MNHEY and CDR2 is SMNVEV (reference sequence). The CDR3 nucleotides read TGTGCCAGCAGTCCCCTAGCGGGAGACTCCTACAATGAGCAGTTCTTC. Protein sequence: CASSPLAGDSYNEQFF.